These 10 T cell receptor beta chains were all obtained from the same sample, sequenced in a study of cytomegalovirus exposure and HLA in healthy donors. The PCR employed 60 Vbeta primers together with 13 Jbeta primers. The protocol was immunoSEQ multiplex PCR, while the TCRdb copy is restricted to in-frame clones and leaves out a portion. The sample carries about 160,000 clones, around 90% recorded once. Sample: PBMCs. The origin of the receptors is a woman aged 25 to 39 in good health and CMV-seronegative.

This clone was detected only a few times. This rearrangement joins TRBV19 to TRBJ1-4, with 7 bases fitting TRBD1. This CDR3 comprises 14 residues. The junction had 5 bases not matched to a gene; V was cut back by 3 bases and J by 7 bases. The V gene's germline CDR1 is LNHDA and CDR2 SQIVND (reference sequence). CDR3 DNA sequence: TGTGCCAGTAGTATTGGAGGGGGCGGTGAAAAACTGTTTTTT. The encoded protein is CASSIGGGGEKLFF.

CDR3 amino acids: CASSPGQGRRSTNEKLFF. The CDR3, as DNA: TGTGCCAGTAGTCCCGGACAGGGACGCAGGTCAACTAATGAAAAACTGTTTTTT. The chain recombines TRBV19 with TRBJ1-4; TRBD1 aligns across 8 bases. This CDR3 region has 18 residues. Germline-derived CDR1 and CDR2 are LNHDA and SQIVND (reference sequence). Germline trimming cut 5 bases from V and 0 bases from J; bases unmatched to any gene: 11.

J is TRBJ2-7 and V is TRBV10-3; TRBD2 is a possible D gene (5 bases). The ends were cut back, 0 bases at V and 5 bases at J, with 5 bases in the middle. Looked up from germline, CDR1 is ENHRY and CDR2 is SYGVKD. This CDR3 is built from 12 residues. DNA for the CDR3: TGTGCCATCAGTGAGTCCGGGAACGAGCAGTACTTC. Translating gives CAISESGNEQYF.

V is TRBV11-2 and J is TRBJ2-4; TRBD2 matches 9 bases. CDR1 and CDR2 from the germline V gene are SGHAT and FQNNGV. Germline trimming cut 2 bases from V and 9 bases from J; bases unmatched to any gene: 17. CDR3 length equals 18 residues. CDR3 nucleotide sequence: TGTGCCAGCAGCTTAAACCCCCTGGCGGGAGGGATTGGCGTCATTCAGTACTTC. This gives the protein CASSLNPLAGGIGVIQYF.

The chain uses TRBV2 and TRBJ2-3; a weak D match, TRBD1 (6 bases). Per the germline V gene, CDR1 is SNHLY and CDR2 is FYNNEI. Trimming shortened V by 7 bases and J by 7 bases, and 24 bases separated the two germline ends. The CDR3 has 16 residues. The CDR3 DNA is TGTGCCAGCACAAGGGTTCGAGGGGCCCAGGGGTATACGCAGTATTTT. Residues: CASTRVRGAQGYTQYF.

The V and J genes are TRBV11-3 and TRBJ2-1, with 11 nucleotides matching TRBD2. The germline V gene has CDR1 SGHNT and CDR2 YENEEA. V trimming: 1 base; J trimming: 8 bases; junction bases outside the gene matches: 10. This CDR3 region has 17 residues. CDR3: CASSLGLTSGSRYEQFF. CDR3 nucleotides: TGTGCCAGCAGCTTAGGGCTCACTAGCGGGAGTCGATATGAGCAGTTCTTC. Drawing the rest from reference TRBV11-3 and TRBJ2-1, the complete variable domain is EAGVVQSPRYKIIEKKQPVAFWCNPISGHNTLYWYLQNLGQGPELLIRYENEEAVDDSQLPKDRFSAERLKGVDSTLKIQPAELGDSAVYLCASSLGLTSGSRYEQFFGPGTRLTVL.

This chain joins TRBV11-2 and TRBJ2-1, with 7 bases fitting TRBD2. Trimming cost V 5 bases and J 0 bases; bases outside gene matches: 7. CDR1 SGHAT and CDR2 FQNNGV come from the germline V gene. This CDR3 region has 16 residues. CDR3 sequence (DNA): TGTGCCAGCAGCCCACTCGGGGGGATCTCCTACAATGAGCAGTTCTTC. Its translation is CASSPLGGISYNEQFF.

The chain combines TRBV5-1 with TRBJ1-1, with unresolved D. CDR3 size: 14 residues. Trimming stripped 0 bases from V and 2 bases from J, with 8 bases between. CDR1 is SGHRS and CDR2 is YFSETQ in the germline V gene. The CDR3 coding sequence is TGCGCCAGCAGCTTGGACAGTGGCAACACTGAAGCTTTCTTT. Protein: CASSLDSGNTEAFF.

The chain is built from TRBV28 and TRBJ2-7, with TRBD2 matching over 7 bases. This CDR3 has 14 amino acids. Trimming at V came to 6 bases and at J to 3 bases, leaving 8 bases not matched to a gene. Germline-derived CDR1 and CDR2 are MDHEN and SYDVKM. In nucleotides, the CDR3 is TGTGCCAGCAGCCCCGGGGGAGGGCGCTACGAGCAGTACTTC. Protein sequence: CASSPGGGRYEQYF.

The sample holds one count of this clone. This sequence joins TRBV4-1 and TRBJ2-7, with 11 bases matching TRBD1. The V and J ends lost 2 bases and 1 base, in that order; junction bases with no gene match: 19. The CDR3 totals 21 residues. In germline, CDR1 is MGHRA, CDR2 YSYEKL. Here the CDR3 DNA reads TGCGCCAGCAGCCAACAAAAGGGACAGGGGGGTTTCATGACGCGGTCCTACGAGCAGTACTTC. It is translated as CASSQQKGQGGFMTRSYEQYF.